The 5 T cell receptor beta chains reported below all come from one sample, sequenced in a study of untreated major depressive disorder. Their cognate antigens are unknown. Study-level results: CD4+ T cells from depressed patients used TRBV05-01 (Vbeta 5.1) more often than controls.

The protocol was immunoSEQ multiplex PCR, while the TCRdb copy is restricted to in-frame clones and leaves out a portion. The sample yields roughly 17,000 clones, under 95% seen once. Sequences were obtained from CD4+ T cells from PBMCs. These receptors originate from a woman in her thirties or forties with major depressive disorder.

The chain links TRBV27 to TRBJ1-4; the match to TRBD1 covers 7 bases. V trimming: 6 bases; J trimming: 8 bases; junction bases outside the gene matches: 6. This CDR3 comprises 13 residues. Germline assignment: CDR1 MNHEY and CDR2 SMNVEV (reference sequence). CDR3 loop: CASSRGDMEKLFF. The CDR3 DNA is TGTGCCAGCAGCAGGGGGGATATGGAAAAACTGTTTTTT.

This sequence joins TRBV12-5 and TRBJ1-3; D not certain. CDR1 and CDR2 from the germline V gene are LGHNT and FRNRAP. The V gene lost 5 bases and the J gene lost 10 bases, with 21 bases spanning the gap. The CDR3 runs 15 residues. CDR3 protein: CASGLWTAGRGTIYF. Written as DNA, the CDR3 is TGTGCTAGTGGTCTTTGGACGGCGGGGAGAGGTACCATATATTTT.

The J gene is TRBJ2-1, the V gene TRBV30; D ambiguous. Germline V CDR1 and CDR2: GTSNPN, SVGIG (reference sequence). The CDR3 consists of 11 residues. V lost 1 base to trimming and J lost 12 bases, with 10 bases between them. The DNA for the CDR3 is TGTGCCTGGAGTGAAGCGCGCCCGCAGTTCTTC. Translated, it gives CAWSEARPQFF.

V gene TRBV5-4 combines with J gene TRBJ1-3; D gene ambiguous. This CDR3 region has 14 residues. Trimming took off 0 bases at V and 0 bases at J, with 4 bases between the two ends. CDR1 and CDR2 (germline): SGHNT, YYREEE (reference sequence). CDR3 nucleotides: TGTGCCAGCAGCTTGGACAGCTCTGGAAACACCATATATTTT. Its protein is CASSLDSSGNTIYF.

V is TRBV6-5 and J is TRBJ1-2; 9 nucleotides match TRBD1. CDR1 is MNHEY, CDR2 SVGAGI, per germline. The J segment lost 4 bases and the V segment lost 10 bases, leaving 13 bases of the junction unmatched. This CDR3 comprises 15 residues. This CDR3 reads CATADGGQGGYGYTF. CDR3 sequence (DNA): TGTGCCACCGCTGATGGGGGACAGGGAGGCTATGGCTACACCTTC.